This entry lists 12 T cell receptor beta chains sequenced from one sample in a study of response to subunit inactivated influenza vaccine. Each CDR3 protein is one row after TCRdb ran MiXCR on the RT-PCR reads. The sample contains 450,000 to 600,000 distinct CDR3 sequences, approximately 6.9% of which appear only once. Here the sequenced sample was PBMCs from blood, taken less than 30 months after vaccination. The receptors originated from a man aged 50 to 75 who received an inactivated influenza vaccine.

CDR3 sequence (DNA): TGTGCCAGCAGTGAGACAGGGAGTCCCTACGAGCAGTACTTC. This codes for CASSETGSPYEQYF. The genes are TRBV6-2 or TRBV6-3 and TRBJ2-7, with 7 bases identical to TRBD1. Germline CDR1 MNHEY, CDR2 SVGEGT. The CDR3 contains 14 residues. V lost 5 bases, J lost 2 bases, and 6 bases stayed unmatched.

In this sample, this clonotype turned up a few times. In nucleotides, the CDR3 is TGTGCCAGCAGTTTAGGTCCGATCGGCTCCTACGAGCAGTACTTC. This sequence encodes CASSLGPIGSYEQYF. The chain combines TRBV12-3 or TRBV12-4 with TRBJ2-7, with D unclear. This CDR3 is built from 15 residues. The V end lost 1 base, the J end lost 0 bases, and 10 bases lay between the germline ends.

The V gene is TRBV29-1, the J gene TRBJ1-3; D gene uncertain. Trimming left V 1 base short and J 0 bases short, with 13 bases between. Germline CDR1 reads SQVTM; CDR2 reads ANQGSEA. This CDR3 is built from 16 residues. CDR3 DNA sequence: TGCAGCGTTGAAGCTTTCGGGGTTCTCTCTGGAAACACCATATATTTT. Its translation is CSVEAFGVLSGNTIYF. The entire variable domain, with the rest obtained from reference TRBV29-1 and TRBJ1-3, is as follows: SAVISQKPSRDICQRGTSLTIQCQVDSQVTMMFWYRQQPGQSLTLIATANQGSEATYESGFVIDKFPISRPNLTFSTLTVSNMSPEDSSIYLCSVEAFGVLSGNTIYFGEGSWLTVV.

The CDR3 loop reads CASSLSQSGEQYF. CDR3 sequence (DNA): TGTGCCAGCAGTTTATCGCAGTCCGGCGAGCAGTACTTC. The chain couples TRBV27 to TRBJ2-7, with unresolved D. The V gene lost 0 bases and the J gene lost 6 bases, with 9 bases spanning the gap. This CDR3 region has 13 residues. CDR1 MNHEY and CDR2 SMNVEV come from the germline V gene (reference sequence).

This clonotype was detected only a few times. V usage is TRBV20-1 and J usage is TRBJ2-3; D gene uncertain. Germline lookup yields CDR1 DFQATT and CDR2 SNEGSKA (reference sequence). This CDR3 region has 10 residues. Between the trimmed V and J ends, which lost 2 bases and 6 bases, there was a span of 3 bases. In nucleotides, the CDR3 is TGCAGTGCTAGAATGGATACGCAGTATTTT. Translating it yields CSARMDTQYF.

This clonotype has ten or more counts. The chain employs TRBV5-5 and TRBJ2-7, with unresolved D. Trimming shortened V by 0 bases and J by 5 bases, and 15 bases separated the two germline ends. The CDR3 consists of 15 residues. Germline lookup yields CDR1 SGHKS and CDR2 YYEKEE (reference sequence). CDR3 DNA sequence: TGTGCCAGCAGCTTGGGGTTATCACAAGGTGACGAGCAGTACTTC. It encodes CASSLGLSQGDEQYF.

The table lists this clonotype with a count of one. This chain connects TRBV7-3 to TRBJ2-7; D is perhaps TRBD2 (5 bases). With 5 bases removed from V and 0 bases from J, the gap between germline ends came to 11 bases. CDR1 SGHTA and CDR2 FQGTGA come from the germline V gene. The CDR3 extends over 14 amino acids. CDR3: CASSPSSSSYEQYF. The CDR3 DNA reads as TGTGCCAGCAGCCCCTCTAGCAGCTCCTACGAGCAGTACTTC.

This clonotype occurred a few times. This chain uses TRBV5-5 with TRBJ2-5; 9 positions agree with TRBD2. Germline V gives CDR1 SGHKS, CDR2 YYEKEE (reference sequence). This CDR3 is built from 15 residues. The junction had 8 bases not matched to a gene; V was cut back by 4 bases and J by 4 bases. The CDR3 DNA reads as TGTGCCAGCAGCCCTGAACCGGGACTAGCAGAGACCCAGTACTTC. Protein product: CASSPEPGLAETQYF.

This clonotype was observed at least ten times. V and J are TRBV20-1 and TRBJ2-7; 12 positions agree with TRBD1. The CDR3 has 14 residues. Germline V gene lookup returns CDR1 DFQATT and CDR2 SNEGSKA (reference sequence). V gave up 1 base and J gave up 5 bases; unmatched junction bases: 3. CDR3 nucleotides: TGCAGTGCTAGAGGGGGGACAGGGGGCGACGAGCAGTACTTC. It codes for CSARGGTGGDEQYF.

The chain links TRBV24-1 to TRBJ2-2, with a weak D call TRBD1 (6 bases). Germline values: CDR1 KGHDR, CDR2 SFDVKD. V gave up 5 bases and J gave up 1 base, with 7 bases separating them. This CDR3 region has 14 residues. The CDR3 is CATSGTENTGELFF. The CDR3 DNA is TGTGCCACCAGTGGGACAGAGAACACCGGGGAGCTGTTTTTT.

The sample holds many counts of this clonotype. The chain couples TRBV28 to TRBJ1-1; D is perhaps TRBD1 (5 bases). The germline V gene has CDR1 MDHEN and CDR2 SYDVKM. The CDR3 spans 13 residues. V lost 9 bases and J 11 bases, leaving 22 bases between the germline ends. In DNA, the CDR3 is TGTGCCAGTCGACGGGACGGCCATAATTCTGCTTTCTTT. Translated, it gives CASRRDGHNSAFF. Drawing the rest from reference TRBV28 and TRBJ1-1, the complete variable domain is DVKVTQSSRYLVKRTGEKVFLECVQDMDHENMFWYRQDPGLGLRLIYFSYDVKMKEKGDIPEGYSVSREKKERFSLILESASTNQTSMYLCASRRDGHNSAFFGQGTRLTVV.

The rearrangement uses TRBV20-1 and TRBJ1-1, with D tentatively TRBD1 (5 bases). CDR1 DFQATT and CDR2 SNEGSKA come from the germline V gene (reference sequence). The CDR3 covers 13 residues. Trimming removed 4 bases from V and 4 bases from J, with 13 bases in between. CDR3 sequence reads: CSATHGAGTEAFF. The CDR3 bases are TGCAGTGCTACACACGGGGCGGGCACTGAAGCTTTCTTT.